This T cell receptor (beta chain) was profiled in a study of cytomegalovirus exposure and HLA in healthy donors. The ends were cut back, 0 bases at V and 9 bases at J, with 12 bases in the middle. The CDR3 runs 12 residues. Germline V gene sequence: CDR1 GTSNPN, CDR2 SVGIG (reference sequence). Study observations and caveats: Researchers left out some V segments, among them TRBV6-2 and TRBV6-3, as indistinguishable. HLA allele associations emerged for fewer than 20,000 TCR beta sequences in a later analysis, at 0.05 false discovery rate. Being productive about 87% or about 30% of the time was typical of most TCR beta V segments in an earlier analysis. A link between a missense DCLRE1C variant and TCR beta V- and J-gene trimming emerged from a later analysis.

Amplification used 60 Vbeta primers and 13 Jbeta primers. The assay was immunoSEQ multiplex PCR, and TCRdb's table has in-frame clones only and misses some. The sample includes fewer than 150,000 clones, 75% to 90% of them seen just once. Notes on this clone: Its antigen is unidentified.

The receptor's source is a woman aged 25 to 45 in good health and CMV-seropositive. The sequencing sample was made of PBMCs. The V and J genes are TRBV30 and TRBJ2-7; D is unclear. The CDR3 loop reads CAWSVLGQLQYF. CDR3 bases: TGTGCCTGGAGTGTACTTGGGCAGCTGCAGTACTTC. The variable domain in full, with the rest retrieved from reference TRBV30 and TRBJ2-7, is SQTIHQWPATLVQPVGSPLSLECTVEGTSNPNLYWYRQAAGRGLQLLFYSVGIGQISSEVPQNLSASRPQDRQFILSSKKLLLSDSGFYLCAWSVLGQLQYFGPGTRLTVT.